This TCR beta chain was sequenced for a study of shared clonotypes between healthy human individuals. At a deep level, the assay was run. Methods used by the authors: ImmunoSEQ output held junction-only sequences without quality scores, so filtering differed. Sequencing was performed with immunoSEQ multiplex PCR; in TCRdb, only in-frame clones are kept and a portion is missing. The D gene and trimming were derived from the DNA, and the V and J assignments and clone size from that table. The sample records approximately 100,000 clones, 68% being singletons. Points on this clone: The target antigen is unknown.

Adults of Caucasian background living in Nashville, Tennessee made up all donors. Overall study results and limits: Generation probabilities of non-shared clonotypes were lower (relative to those shared by all four donors).

Sequencing input: memory CD8+ T cells sorted from blood. As for subset: CD45RO+ cells pooled with CCR7-negative TemRA cells. The receptor comes from a woman aged 30 to 39 in good health.

CDR3 protein: CSVSGGTGELFF. The CDR3 nucleotides read TGCAGCGTTTCGGGGGGGACCGGGGAGCTGTTTTTT. The V gene is TRBV29-1, the J gene TRBJ2-2, with 8 bases identical to TRBD2. The V segment lost 5 bases and the J segment 5 bases; nucleotides outside the gene matches: 1. The CDR3 sequence is 12 residues long. Germline CDR1 SQVTM, CDR2 ANQGSEA.